These 7 T cell receptor beta chains were all obtained from the same sample, sequenced in a study of shared T cell receptors in the human thymus (dated by TCRdb to about 2021). Receptor libraries were prepared by the immunoSEQ multiplex PCR assay. Here the immuneACCESS table is served through TCRdb, limited to in-frame sequences with V and J called. Missing clones are a known gap in these copies; in checked studies unresolved V genes cover under half, and the rest lacks a known reason. Present in this sample are roughly 700,000 clones, more than 75% of which were seen just once. 0.0095% to 0.013% of the sample lies in the top ten. This sample was also put to use in a study of human thymus T cells.

The specimen was thymocytes. Receptor source: a boy less than two years old with a congenital heart defect. Donor details come from another sample of the same person, matched by shared clones.

The V call is TRBV29-1, the J call TRBJ2-5; the match to TRBD1 covers 10 bases. V dropped 6 bases and J dropped 7; count of bases not matched to a gene: 11. The CDR3 contains 14 residues. Germline V gene data show CDR1 as SQVTM and CDR2 as ANQGSEA. The CDR3 sequence: CSVGPGTGVGTQYF. The DNA for the CDR3 is TGCAGCGTCGGTCCCGGGACAGGGGTGGGGACCCAGTACTTC.

The gene calls are TRBV5-1 and TRBJ2-3; 8 positions match TRBD2. Germline lookup yields CDR1 SGHRS and CDR2 YFSETQ. CDR3 length equals 15 residues. The V segment lost 0 bases and the J segment 5 bases; nucleotides outside the gene matches: 5. Written as DNA, the CDR3 is TGCGCCAGCAGCTTGGTACCGGGGGGGGTAGATACGCAGTATTTT. As protein: CASSLVPGGVDTQYF.

This chain joins TRBV7-2 and TRBJ2-5; a weak D match, TRBD2 (6 bases). Between the trimmed V and J ends, which lost 2 bases and 5 bases, there was a span of 18 bases. The germline gives CDR1 SGHTA, CDR2 FQGNSA. The CDR3 covers 16 residues. Here the CDR3 reads CASSLKSGGIRETQYF. The CDR3 DNA is TGTGCCAGCAGCTTAAAGTCTGGCGGGATAAGGGAGACCCAGTACTTC.

The chain is built from TRBV7-9 and TRBJ2-7, with 7 bases identical to TRBD2. Unmatched junction bases numbered 7, after V lost 3 bases and J lost 2 bases. The germline V gene encodes CDR1 SEHNR and CDR2 FQNEAQ (reference sequence). The CDR3 covers 15 residues. CDR3 sequence (DNA): TGTGCCAGCAGCTTGCGACAGCGGGAACCCTACGAGCAGTACTTC. It translates to CASSLRQREPYEQYF.

J is TRBJ2-5 and V is TRBV7-2; 8 bases fit TRBD2. In germline, CDR1 is SGHTA, CDR2 FQGNSA. The CDR3 totals 15 residues. Losses at the gene ends were 4 bases for V and 3 bases for J; bases not matched to a gene: 7. This CDR3 is CASSYGGDTEETQYF. CDR3 in DNA: TGTGCCAGCAGCTACGGGGGGGACACCGAAGAGACCCAGTACTTC. Full variable domain (rest looked up from reference TRBV7-2 and TRBJ2-5): GAGVSQSPSNKVTEKGKDVELRCDPISGHTALYWYRQSLGQGLEFLIYFQGNSAPDKSGLPSDRFSAERTGGSVSTLTIQRTQQEDSAVYLCASSYGGDTEETQYFGPGTRLLVL.

The chain couples TRBV25-1 to TRBJ2-7; D might be TRBD2 (5 bases). Germline V lookup: CDR1 MGHDK, CDR2 SYGVNS. V lost 4 bases to trimming and J lost 0 bases, with 16 bases between them. The CDR3 extends over 16 amino acids. The CDR3 loop is CASSVLGEGSSYEQYF. CDR3 bases: TGTGCCAGCAGTGTATTGGGTGAGGGAAGCTCCTACGAGCAGTACTTC.

In this sample, this clone turned up once. This chain connects TRBV6-1 to TRBJ1-1, with a possible D match to TRBD1 (6 bases). CDR1 and CDR2 (germline): MNHNS, SASEGT. Trimming pared 5 bases from V and 6 bases from J, leaving 19 bases between. CDR3 length: 15 residues. The CDR3: CASSPSTGTVPEAFF. DNA for the CDR3: TGTGCCAGCAGTCCCTCGACAGGTACAGTGCCTGAAGCTTTCTTT.